Each of the 18 T cell receptor beta chains below was sequenced from the same sample in a study of blood T cell repertoires in COVID-19. Repertoires were generated with immunoSEQ multiplex PCR, while TCRdb's copy carries only in-frame clones and drops some. The table lists 130,000 to 150,000 clones, over 70% of them singletons. The specimen sequenced was PBMCs or T cells enriched from blood (not recorded which). Receptor source: a man in his sixties who had recovered from COVID-19.

The chain is built from TRBV7-6 and TRBJ2-3; D possibly corresponds to TRBD2 (6 bases). The CDR3 spans 16 residues. CDR1 and CDR2 from the germline V gene are SGHVS and FNYEAQ. The V end was cut by 1 base, the J end by 0 bases, with 11 bases between. CDR3 bases: TGTGCCAGCAGCTTAGGGGCGGGATCTAGCACAGATACGCAGTATTTT. The encoded protein is CASSLGAGSSTDTQYF.

CDR3 bases: TGTGCCAGCAGCGTGAGGGCCTCCGAAGCGCTGTTTTTT. Its translation: CASSVRASEALFF. The genes are TRBV9 and TRBJ2-2; perhaps TRBD2 as D (5 bases). This CDR3 comprises 13 residues. Trimming took off 2 bases at V and 13 bases at J, with 15 bases between the two ends. The germline V gene encodes CDR1 SGDLS and CDR2 YYNGEE.

V is TRBV19 and J is TRBJ2-2; maybe TRBD2 (5 bases). The germline V gene has CDR1 LNHDA and CDR2 SQIVND (reference sequence). V lost 5 bases to trimming and J lost 4 bases, with 20 bases between them. CDR3 length: 17 residues. CDR3 sequence reads: CASSLQWRVLGTGELFF. The CDR3 DNA sequence: TGTGCCAGTAGTCTCCAATGGCGGGTATTGGGCACCGGGGAGCTGTTTTTT.

The J gene is TRBJ2-4, the V gene TRBV7-9; D is perhaps TRBD2 (5 bases). Per the germline V gene, CDR1 is SEHNR and CDR2 is FQNEAQ (reference sequence). The CDR3 consists of 13 residues. Trimming cost V 5 bases and J 2 bases, with 7 bases left between them. CDR3 coding DNA: TGTGCCAGCAGCGGAGGAACCAAAAACATTCAGTACTTC. Translated, it gives CASSGGTKNIQYF.

The rearrangement uses TRBV7-9 and TRBJ2-7, with TRBD2 identical over 7 bases. V lost 3 bases to trimming and J lost 0 bases; unmatched junction nucleotides: 11. Per the germline V gene, CDR1 is SEHNR and CDR2 is FQNEAQ (reference sequence). The CDR3 length is 17 residues. In nucleotides, the CDR3 is TGTGCCAGCAGCTTTAGAAGGTCGGGAGGCGGCTCCTACGAGCAGTACTTC. Residues: CASSFRRSGGGSYEQYF.

The chain combines TRBV7-9 with TRBJ2-1; TRBD1 is a possible D gene (7 bases). With 1 base removed from V and 10 bases from J, the gap between germline ends came to 14 bases. CDR3 size: 14 residues. Germline-derived CDR1 and CDR2 are SEHNR and FQNEAQ (reference sequence). This chain's CDR3 is CASSLEGAGIEQFF. CDR3 nucleotides: TGTGCCAGCAGCTTAGAGGGGGCGGGGATCGAGCAGTTCTTC.

V usage is TRBV2 and J usage is TRBJ2-7; maybe TRBD2 (6 bases). CDR3 length equals 14 residues. Trimming shortened V by 3 bases and J by 9 bases, and 18 bases separated the two germline ends. Germline V gene data show CDR1 as SNHLY and CDR2 as FYNNEI. CDR3 DNA sequence: TGTGCCAGCAGTGACAAGGGAACTAGCTTCGCGCAGTACTTC. This encodes CASSDKGTSFAQYF.

The chain has TRBV28 and TRBJ2-1, with TRBD2 as a possible D gene (6 bases). CDR1 MDHEN and CDR2 SYDVKM come from the germline V gene. This CDR3 is built from 13 residues. V gave up 6 bases and J gave up 3 bases, with 9 bases separating them. CDR3 loop: CASRQDYYNEQFF. In nucleotides, the CDR3 is TGTGCCAGCAGACAGGACTACTACAATGAGCAGTTCTTC.

The chain carries TRBV7-3 and TRBJ2-2; 7 bases are shared with TRBD1. Germline CDR1 SGHTA, CDR2 FQGTGA. Losses at the gene ends were 5 bases for V and 0 bases for J; bases not matched to a gene: 6. CDR3 size: 16 residues. CDR3 amino acids: CASSPRQGSNTGELFF. As DNA, the CDR3 is TGTGCCAGCAGCCCCAGACAGGGATCGAACACCGGGGAGCTGTTTTTT.

The V call is TRBV28, the J call TRBJ1-2; no definite D call. Germline assignment: CDR1 MDHEN and CDR2 SYDVKM. Trimming took 4 bases from V and 4 from J, leaving 7 bases between them. The CDR3 runs 12 residues. This CDR3 reads CASSSGSYGYTF. The DNA for the CDR3 is TGTGCCAGCAGTTCCGGTAGCTATGGCTACACCTTC.

This clone was counted a few times. The chain is built from TRBV28 and TRBJ1-2; 8 bases are shared with TRBD1. V was pared by 5 bases and J by 6 bases, with 5 bases of the junction left unmatched. This CDR3 is built from 13 residues. CDR1 is MDHEN, CDR2 SYDVKM, per germline. In DNA form, the CDR3 reads TGTGCCAGCAGTCCGGGACAGGTTAATGGCTACACCTTC. Amino acids: CASSPGQVNGYTF.

The gene calls are TRBV6-1 and TRBJ2-1; 7 nucleotides line up with TRBD1. The germline V gene encodes CDR1 MNHNS and CDR2 SASEGT. The J segment lost 5 bases and the V segment lost 4 bases, leaving 11 bases of the junction unmatched. The CDR3 sequence is 16 residues long. The CDR3 reads CASSGRQGKNHNEQFF. The CDR3 DNA sequence: TGTGCCAGCAGTGGCCGACAGGGAAAGAACCACAATGAGCAGTTCTTC.

The V call is TRBV7-3, the J call TRBJ2-3; D call uncertain. Per germline, CDR1 SGHTA and CDR2 FQGTGA. Trimming removed 5 bases at V and 3 bases at J, with 9 bases between. This CDR3 spans 13 amino acids. The CDR3 loop is CASSPYGTDTQYF. CDR3 sequence (DNA): TGTGCCAGCAGCCCCTACGGTACAGATACGCAGTATTTT.

This clone was seen a single time. The same CDR3 also results from other DNA sequences found in this sample. The chain is built from TRBV9 and TRBJ1-2; D may be TRBD1 (6 bases). This CDR3 is 13 amino acids long. Deletions cut 4 bases from V and 2 bases from J, with 9 bases between. CDR1 and CDR2 (germline): SGDLS, YYNGEE. This CDR3 is CASSPDRNYGYTF. DNA for the CDR3: TGTGCCAGCAGCCCCGACAGGAACTATGGCTACACCTTC.

The V call is TRBV24-1, the J call TRBJ1-1; D unresolved. Trimming removed 0 bases at V and 7 bases at J, with 5 bases between. This CDR3 contains 12 residues. Germline CDR1 is KGHDR and CDR2 is SFDVKD. As DNA, the CDR3 is TGTGCCACCAGTGATTTGACCAGTGAAGCTTTCTTT. Translated: CATSDLTSEAFF.

The chain links TRBV12-3 or TRBV12-4 to TRBJ1-1, with D perhaps matching TRBD1 (6 bases). The CDR3 has 12 residues. V was shortened by 3 bases and J by 11 bases, with 13 bases between the two germline ends. The chain's CDR3 is CASSFYRAGAFF. CDR3 DNA: TGTGCCAGCAGTTTTTACAGGGCTGGCGCTTTCTTT.

The chain has TRBV11-3 and TRBJ2-3; TRBD2 matches 10 bases. Germline CDR1 is SGHNT and CDR2 is YENEEA. Germline trimming cut 3 bases from V and 5 bases from J; bases unmatched to any gene: 5. The CDR3 has 15 residues. CDR3 in amino acids: CASSLGSGGRDTQYF. CDR3 bases: TGTGCCAGCAGCTTGGGTAGCGGGGGGAGAGATACGCAGTATTTT.

Only a few counts were recorded for this clone. This chain uses TRBV5-5 with TRBJ2-4, with TRBD1 matching 7 bases. This CDR3 has 15 residues. Trimming took 0 bases from V and 8 from J; bases not matched to a gene: 8. The germline V gene has CDR1 SGHKS and CDR2 YYEKEE (reference sequence). The CDR3 spells CASSLVRGLGDIQYF. CDR3 coding DNA: TGTGCCAGCAGCTTGGTTAGGGGGCTCGGTGACATTCAGTACTTC.